A selection of T cell receptor beta chains follows, all from one sample in a study of T cells in Graves' hyperthyroidism and ophthalmopathy. TCRdb analysed the multiplex PCR reads with MiXCR anew, one entry per CDR3 protein. The table shows 640,000 or so distinct CDR3 sequences, with about 14% occurring only once. Material: blood. The receptor source for this set is a woman between 35 and 50 years old with Graves' ophthalmopathy. Each CDR3 is given with its conserved first and last residue. D genes are given only for firm matches. Not all rows give a size; the values are once, few, many and, for expanded clones, a class.

size,J,V,D,CDR3,DNA
few,TRBJ1-2,TRBV6-1,NA,CASRRGSANYGYTF,TGTGCCAGCCGGAGGGGGTCTGCTAACTATGGCTACACCTTC
few,TRBJ2-2,TRBV7-9,TRBD1,CASSYDRGTGELFF,TGTGCCAGCAGCTACGACAGGGGCACCGGGGAGCTGTTTTTT
many,TRBJ2-2,TRBV10-3,NA,CAIRKGQNTGELFF,TGTGCCATCAGGAAGGGACAAAACACCGGGGAGCTGTTTTTT
NA,TRBJ1-1,TRBV20-1,NA,CSARRHTEAFF,TGCAGTGCTAGAAGGCACACTGAAGCTTTCTTT
many,TRBJ2-2,TRBV6-1,TRBD1,CASSSTGLRELFF,TGTGCCAGCAGCTCGACAGGGCTCCGGGAGCTGTTTTTT
NA,TRBJ1-1,TRBV10-3,NA,CAMSRDQYTEAFF,TGTGCCATGTCACGGGATCAATACACTGAAGCTTTCTTT
many,TRBJ1-1,TRBV7-9,NA,CASSLGATLGPGAFF,TGTGCCAGCAGCTTAGGGGCCACATTGGGGCCTGGAGCTTTCTTT
few,TRBJ1-1,TRBV19,TRBD1,CASSMMRVKGQGAFF,TGTGCCAGTAGTATGATGAGGGTAAAAGGACAGGGGGCTTTCTTT
many,TRBJ2-7,TRBV27,TRBD1,CASGRTGDRYEQYF,TGTGCCAGTGGTCGGACAGGGGATAGGTACGAGCAGTACTTC
many,TRBJ2-5,TRBV20-1,NA,CSASYWGETQYF,TGCAGTGCTAGCTACTGGGGGGAGACCCAGTACTTC
many,TRBJ2-5,TRBV7-9,TRBD2,CASSPPRLAGVVETQYF,TGTGCCAGCAGCCCTCCTCGACTAGCGGGAGTTGTAGAGACCCAGTACTTC
NA,TRBJ1-2,TRBV28,TRBD1,CASSAGTGVFGYTF,TGTGCCAGCAGCGCCGGGACAGGGGTGTTTGGCTACACCTTC
many,TRBJ2-2,TRBV20-1,NA,CSARYPRTGELFF,TGCAGTGCTAGGTACCCGAGAACCGGGGAGCTGTTTTTT
NA,TRBJ1-6,TRBV12-3/TRBV12-4,NA,CASLGSPLHF,TGTGCCAGCCTGGGGTCACCCCTCCACTTT
NA,TRBJ2-5,TRBV6-2/TRBV6-3,NA,CASSDLGLPDGETQYF,TGTGCCAGCAGTGACTTGGGACTCCCGGACGGGGAGACCCAGTACTTC
NA,TRBJ1-3,TRBV12-3/TRBV12-4,TRBD1,CASSWGTGGVNTIYF,TGTGCCAGCAGCTGGGGGACAGGGGGAGTAAACACCATATATTTT
NA,TRBJ2-7,TRBV29-1,TRBD1,CSVSGQGVDEQYF,TGCAGCGTCTCCGGACAGGGGGTGGACGAGCAGTACTTC